This TCR beta chain was profiled in a study of blood T cells in healthy people across ages. Concerning this clonotype: The junction departs from the called germline gene at one end, perhaps through a read error.

A second roughly 7 to 11 cycle PCR used barcoded and J-beta primers. MiXCR, applied by TCRdb to the 5' RACE reads, yields one record per CDR3 protein. The table shows roughly 1,500,000 distinct CDR3 sequences, with 42% occurring only once. This CDR3 is built from 15 residues. The chain is built from TRBV12-3 or TRBV12-4 and TRBJ1-2; D might be TRBD1 (5 bases). This sequence originates from a woman in her late teens or twenties in good health. Material for sequencing was blood. The CDR3 region is CTSSRAQGRDYGYTF. The CDR3 DNA reads as TGTACCAGCAGCCGGGCGCAGGGTAGAGACTATGGCTACACCTTC.